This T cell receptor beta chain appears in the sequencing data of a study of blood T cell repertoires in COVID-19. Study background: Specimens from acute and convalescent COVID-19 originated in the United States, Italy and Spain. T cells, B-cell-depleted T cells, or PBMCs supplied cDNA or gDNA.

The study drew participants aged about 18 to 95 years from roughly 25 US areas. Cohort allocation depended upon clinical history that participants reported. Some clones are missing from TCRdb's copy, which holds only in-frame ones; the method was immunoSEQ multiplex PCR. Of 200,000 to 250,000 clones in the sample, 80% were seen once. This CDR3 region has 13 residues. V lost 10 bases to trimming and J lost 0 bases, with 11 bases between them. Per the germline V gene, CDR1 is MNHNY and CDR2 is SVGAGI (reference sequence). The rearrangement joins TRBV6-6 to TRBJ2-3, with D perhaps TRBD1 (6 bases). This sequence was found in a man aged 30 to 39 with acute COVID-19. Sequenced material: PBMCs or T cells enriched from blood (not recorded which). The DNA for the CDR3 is TGTGCCATGGGGGCGGGTAGCACAGATACGCAGTATTTT. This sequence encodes CAMGAGSTDTQYF.